This is a list of T cell receptor beta chains from one sample in a study of response to subunit inactivated influenza vaccine. Each CDR3 protein gets one entry after TCRdb re-called the RT-PCR reads with MiXCR. The sample yields about 520,000 distinct CDR3 sequences, about 7.2% seen once. Sequenced material: PBMCs from blood, taken less than 25 months after vaccination. These receptors were taken from a man in his fifties or sixties who received an inactivated influenza vaccine. Both conserved end residues are part of each CDR3. A D gene is named only where the DNA matches it firmly. Expanded clones are given a class, and other clones once, few, many or no size at all.

J: TRBJ1-2; D: NA; V: TRBV6-2/TRBV6-3; size: few; DNA: TGTGCCAGCAGACCCGACCTCGGAGGCTACACCTTC; CDR3: CASRPDLGGYTF
J: TRBJ1-2; D: TRBD1; V: TRBV11-1; size: NA; DNA: TGTGCCAGCAGCCCGACAGGGGGATCAGGCTATGGCTACACCTTC; CDR3: CASSPTGGSGYGYTF
J: TRBJ2-3; D: NA; V: TRBV24-1; size: few; DNA: TGTGCCACCAGTGATTTGGGCTCCCACGATACGCAGTATTTT; CDR3: CATSDLGSHDTQYF
J: TRBJ2-3; D: TRBD2; V: TRBV4-3; size: few; DNA: TGCGCCAGCAGCCCGGGACTAGCGGTTGACACAGATACGCAGTATTTT; CDR3: CASSPGLAVDTDTQYF
J: TRBJ2-3; D: TRBD2; V: TRBV15; size: NA; DNA: TGTGCCACCAGCAGAGAGGGGACTAGCGGCCTAATTAGCACAGATACGCAGTATTTT; CDR3: CATSREGTSGLISTDTQYF
J: TRBJ2-3; D: NA; V: TRBV10-3; size: few; DNA: TGTGCCTCAGAAGAACGACTTTCTAGCACAGATACGCAGTATTTT; CDR3: CASEERLSSTDTQYF
J: TRBJ2-5; D: TRBD1; V: TRBV20-1; size: NA; DNA: TGCAGTGCTAGAGATCTAGGGACAGGGATCCAAGAGACCCAGTACTTC; CDR3: CSARDLGTGIQETQYF
J: TRBJ2-7; D: NA; V: TRBV4-1; size: NA; DNA: TGCGCCAGCAGCCAAGAGGGGGCCCCCTTCTACGAGCAGTACTTC; CDR3: CASSQEGAPFYEQYF
J: TRBJ2-2; D: TRBD2; V: TRBV12-3/TRBV12-4; size: few; DNA: TGTGCCAGCAGTTTAGTGATGCGGGGACTAGCGGGGGGGCTGAACACCGGGGAGCTGTTTTTT; CDR3: CASSLVMRGLAGGLNTGELFF
J: TRBJ2-5; D: TRBD2; V: TRBV20-1; size: NA; DNA: TGCAGTGCCACTAGCGGGGGGGCCATAGAGACCCAGTACTTC; CDR3: CSATSGGAIETQYF
J: TRBJ1-3; D: NA; V: TRBV10-3; size: many; DNA: TGTGCCATCAGTGATAGTACCTCTGGAAACACCATATATTTT; CDR3: CAISDSTSGNTIYF
J: TRBJ2-3; D: NA; V: TRBV10-1; size: NA; DNA: TGCGCCAGCAGTGAGACTATCGGGAGCACAGATACGCAGTATTTT; CDR3: CASSETIGSTDTQYF
J: TRBJ2-5; D: NA; V: TRBV24-1; size: few; DNA: TGTGCCACCTTACTCGGACGGTTCCAAGAGACCCAGTACTTC; CDR3: CATLLGRFQETQYF
J: TRBJ2-1; D: NA; V: TRBV14; size: many; DNA: TGTGCCAGCAGCCAACGGGTCTCCTACAATGAGCAGTTCTTC; CDR3: CASSQRVSYNEQFF
J: TRBJ1-5; D: NA; V: TRBV12-3/TRBV12-4; size: many; DNA: TGTGCCAGCAGCCTTGGCACCCAGCCCCAGCATTTT; CDR3: CASSLGTQPQHF
J: TRBJ2-7; D: NA; V: TRBV29-1; size: many; DNA: TGCAGCGTAAGGGACGGCGACTCCTACGAGCAGTACTTC; CDR3: CSVRDGDSYEQYF
J: TRBJ2-5; D: NA; V: TRBV20-1; size: NA; DNA: TGCAGTGGTTGGAGGGAGACCCAGTACTTC; CDR3: CSGWRETQYF
J: TRBJ1-4; D: NA; V: TRBV28; size: few; DNA: TGTGCCAGCAGATTAACAGGAGTTAATGAAAAACTGTTTTTT; CDR3: CASRLTGVNEKLFF
J: TRBJ2-7; D: NA; V: TRBV20-1; size: NA; DNA: TGCAGTGCCAAGGGGGTCGCCTACGAGCAGTACTTC; CDR3: CSAKGVAYEQYF
J: TRBJ2-7; D: TRBD2; V: TRBV4-3; size: many; DNA: TGCGCCAGCAGCCAAGTACTAGCGGGACCCTACGAGCAGTACTTC; CDR3: CASSQVLAGPYEQYF
J: TRBJ2-1; D: NA; V: TRBV9; size: few; DNA: TGTGCCAGCAGCGCAGACAGGTACAATGAGCAGTTCTTC; CDR3: CASSADRYNEQFF
J: TRBJ2-3; D: NA; V: TRBV6-4; size: many; DNA: TGTGCCAGCAGTGACTGGGTTTCAGATACGCAGTATTTT; CDR3: CASSDWVSDTQYF
J: TRBJ2-1; D: TRBD2; V: TRBV5-1; size: NA; DNA: TGCGCCAGCAGAATCTCACTAGCGGCGACCTACAATGAGCAGTTCTTC; CDR3: CASRISLAATYNEQFF
J: TRBJ2-5; D: NA; V: TRBV30; size: NA; DNA: TGTGCCTGGATCGACAGGAAAGAGACCCAGTACTTC; CDR3: CAWIDRKETQYF
J: TRBJ2-7; D: TRBD1; V: TRBV3-1; size: once; DNA: TGTGCCAGCAGCCATCCCCTGGGGGGACAGGGGTCCTACGAGCAGTACTTC; CDR3: CASSHPLGGQGSYEQYF
J: TRBJ1-1; D: TRBD1; V: TRBV12-5; size: NA; DNA: TGTGCTAGTGGTCCACAGGGGGGCGAGACTGAAGCTTTCTTT; CDR3: CASGPQGGETEAFF
J: TRBJ2-5; D: NA; V: TRBV7-9; size: NA; DNA: TGTGCCAGCAGCTTAGCGGCCCTAGCGACCTACCAAGAGACCCAGTACTTC; CDR3: CASSLAALATYQETQYF
J: TRBJ2-1; D: TRBD2; V: TRBV25-1; size: few; DNA: TGTGCCAGCCGTTTAACTAGCGAGGGTGAGCAGTTCTTC; CDR3: CASRLTSEGEQFF
J: TRBJ2-2; D: TRBD2; V: TRBV4-3; size: many; DNA: TGCGCCAGCAGCCGGGGACTAGCGGGAGTGTCCGGGGAGCTGTTTTTT; CDR3: CASSRGLAGVSGELFF
J: TRBJ2-5; D: NA; V: TRBV10-3; size: many; DNA: TGTGCCATCAGCCCCCAACTCGGACACAAAGAGACCCAGTACTTC; CDR3: CAISPQLGHKETQYF
J: TRBJ1-5; D: NA; V: TRBV10-3; size: many; DNA: TGTGCCATCAGAGCAGGAACAGATAGCAATCAGCCCCAGCATTTT; CDR3: CAIRAGTDSNQPQHF
J: TRBJ2-7; D: NA; V: TRBV28; size: many; DNA: TGTGCCAGCAGTTCCACAGACGTAGCCTACGAGCAGTACTTC; CDR3: CASSSTDVAYEQYF
J: TRBJ2-3; D: TRBD2; V: TRBV6-1; size: few; DNA: TGTGCCAGCAGGTCACCGCGGGGACTAGCGGGGGGAAACACAGATACGCAGTATTTT; CDR3: CASRSPRGLAGGNTDTQYF